These 23 T cell receptor beta chains were all obtained from the same sample, sequenced in a study of neurological immune-mediated disorders (dated by TCRdb to about 2019). Library creation used 5' RACE. Sequencing took place on an Illumina HiSeq 2500. The public reads were run again by TCRdb, first through fastp at Q25 and then through MiXCR, and only productive beta chains were kept. Duplicate CDR3 protein sequences are folded into a single record with the most common DNA and genes. This sample holds 45,000 to 60,000 distinct CDR3 sequences; about 2.5% were observed only once. 3% of the sample lies in the top ten. Sequencing used PBMCs. These TCRs come from a man aged 50 to 60 with multiple sclerosis.

In this sample, this clonotype turned up many times. The chain carries TRBV7-2 and TRBJ2-7; D is uncertain. Germline lookup yields CDR1 SGHTA and CDR2 FQGNSA. V was clipped by 0 bases and J by 7 bases, with 7 bases between them. The CDR3 has 12 amino acids. The CDR3 sequence is CASSLAIGEQYF. In DNA form, the CDR3 reads TGTGCCAGCAGCTTAGCCATCGGAGAGCAGTACTTC.

Many counts were recorded for this clonotype. This rearrangement joins TRBV29-1 to TRBJ2-1, with D possibly TRBD2 on 6 matching bases. V dropped 5 bases and J dropped 1 base, with 15 bases sitting between them. The CDR3 is 15 amino acids. Germline V lookup: CDR1 SQVTM, CDR2 ANQGSEA. Here the CDR3 reads CSVRDLARSYNEQFF. In nucleotides, the CDR3 is TGCAGCGTTAGAGACCTAGCGAGGTCCTACAATGAGCAGTTCTTC.

This clonotype has ten or more counts. The chain joins TRBV29-1 to TRBJ2-3; no definite D call. V shed 0 bases and J shed 0 bases, with 19 bases lying between them. The CDR3 covers 18 residues. Germline-derived CDR1 and CDR2 are SQVTM and ANQGSEA. The CDR3 is CSVEELQEPRSSTDTQYF. The CDR3 bases are TGCAGCGTTGAAGAGTTGCAGGAGCCACGATCTAGCACAGATACGCAGTATTTT.

At least ten counts were recorded for this clonotype. The chain employs TRBV12-3 or TRBV12-4 and TRBJ2-4, with 7 bases that match TRBD1. The CDR3 runs to 16 residues. Trimming at V came to 3 bases and at J to 1 base, leaving 6 bases not matched to a gene. Here the CDR3 reads CASSFDRVVAKNIQYF. DNA for the CDR3: TGTGCCAGCAGTTTCGACAGGGTTGTGGCCAAAAACATTCAGTACTTC.

There are many counts of this clonotype. The chain is built from TRBV27 and TRBJ1-6; unclear D gene. This CDR3 spans 15 amino acids. V lost 3 bases to trimming and J lost 7 bases, with 13 bases between them. Germline V gene data show CDR1 as MNHEY and CDR2 as SMNVEV (reference sequence). The CDR3 loop reads CASSFSPTGNSPLHF. In DNA, the CDR3 is TGTGCCAGCAGTTTCTCGCCGACGGGAAATTCACCCCTCCACTTT.

Many counts were recorded for this clonotype. This rearrangement joins TRBV20-1 to TRBJ1-3; tentative D call: TRBD1 (6 bases). The CDR3 runs to 13 residues. The germline CDR1 and CDR2 sequences are DFQATT and SNEGSKA (reference sequence). Trimming shortened V by 3 bases and J by 1 base, and 7 bases separated the two germline ends. The DNA for the CDR3 is TGCAGTGCTAGCAGGGGTTCTGGAAACACCATATATTTT. Translation gives CSASRGSGNTIYF.

This clonotype was seen ten or more times. The chain links TRBV28 to TRBJ2-2, with D unclear. The CDR3 has 15 amino acids. Trimming left V 5 bases short and J 0 bases short, with 10 bases between. The germline CDR1 and CDR2 sequences are MDHEN and SYDVKM. In DNA form, the CDR3 reads TGTGCCAGCAGTCTCCCCACGGCGAACACCGGGGAGCTGTTTTTT. This sequence encodes CASSLPTANTGELFF.

This clonotype was seen repeatedly, ten times or more. The rearrangement joins TRBV7-2 to TRBJ1-2; perhaps TRBD1 as D (5 bases). Germline V gives CDR1 SGHTA, CDR2 FQGNSA. CDR3 length: 14 residues. V was shortened by 5 bases and J by 10 bases, with 20 bases between the two germline ends. The CDR3 loop is CASSATSGGGVYTF. Written as DNA, the CDR3 is TGTGCCAGCAGCGCAACGTCGGGAGGAGGGGTCTACACCTTC.

Ten or more counts support this clonotype. The chain is built from TRBV12-3 or TRBV12-4 and TRBJ1-2; 7 bases match TRBD1. CDR3 length equals 13 residues. V shed 6 bases and J 8 bases; nucleotides not matched to a gene: 9. The CDR3 nucleotides read TGTGCCAGCAGCCAGGGACAGCGGGGCGGCTACACCTTC. Translated: CASSQGQRGGYTF.

This clonotype was recorded at least ten times. The V and J genes are TRBV7-2 and TRBJ2-7; D may correspond to TRBD1 or TRBD2 (5 bases each). Trimming took 5 bases from V and 0 from J, leaving 23 bases between them. This CDR3 contains 18 residues. Germline V CDR1 and CDR2: SGHTA, FQGNSA. CDR3 loop: CASSPGGGNLRPSYEQYF. The DNA for the CDR3 is TGTGCCAGCAGCCCCGGTGGGGGAAACTTGCGGCCCTCCTACGAGCAGTACTTC. Looking up the rest from reference TRBV7-2 and TRBJ2-7 gives the full variable domain: GAGVSQSPSNKVTEKGKDVELRCDPISGHTALYWYRQSLGQGLEFLIYFQGNSAPDKSGLPSDRFSAERTGGSVSTLTIQRTQQEDSAVYLCASSPGGGNLRPSYEQYFGPGTRLTVT.

This clonotype came up many times. CDR3 in amino acids: CASSLAWVTSPLHF. Written as DNA, the CDR3 is TGTGCCAGCAGCTTAGCGTGGGTAACTTCACCCCTCCACTTT. The J gene is TRBJ1-6, the V gene TRBV7-2, with D uncertain. Looked up from germline, CDR1 is SGHTA and CDR2 is FQGNSA. V gave up 0 bases and J gave up 9 bases, with 9 bases separating them. The CDR3 is 14 amino acids.

This clonotype was counted ten times or more. V is TRBV20-1 and J is TRBJ1-2; D is unclear. CDR3 length: 14 residues. Trimming left V 6 bases short and J 4 bases short, with 18 bases between. CDR1 is DFQATT, CDR2 SNEGSKA, per germline (reference sequence). The CDR3 here is CSASTGSATYGYTF. In DNA, the CDR3 is TGCAGTGCGTCCACCGGGTCGGCAACCTATGGCTACACCTTC.

This clonotype was detected many times. This chain links TRBV11-2 with TRBJ2-3, with TRBD2 as a possible D gene (6 bases). V dropped 5 bases and J dropped 1 base, with 10 bases sitting between them. Germline V gene lookup returns CDR1 SGHAT and CDR2 FQNNGV. This CDR3 has 14 amino acids. The CDR3 DNA reads TGTGCCAGCAGCCCGACGGGGGGCACAGATACGCAGTATTTT. As protein: CASSPTGGTDTQYF.

In this sample, this clonotype turned up many times. V usage is TRBV10-3 and J usage is TRBJ2-2, with TRBD2 matching 9 bases. The CDR3 is 16 amino acids. Looked up from germline, CDR1 is ENHRY and CDR2 is SYGVKD. V shed 11 bases, J shed 4 bases, and the junction held 14 bases outside the gene matches. The CDR3 reads CAAAQQRGAGTGELFF. In DNA form, the CDR3 reads TGTGCCGCGGCCCAACAGCGGGGGGCCGGCACCGGGGAGCTGTTTTTT.

At least ten counts were recorded for this clonotype. The chain employs TRBV20-1 and TRBJ2-1; no firm D call. V lost 6 bases, J lost 0 bases, and 9 bases lay in between. Germline V gives CDR1 DFQATT, CDR2 SNEGSKA (reference sequence). This CDR3 has 13 residues. The CDR3 nucleotides read TGCAGTGCCCCTTCTACCTCCTACAATGAGCAGTTCTTC. Translated: CSAPSTSYNEQFF.

This clonotype was seen at least ten times. The chain is built from TRBV6-5 and TRBJ2-1, with 8 positions matching TRBD2. The J segment lost 3 bases and the V segment lost 1 base, leaving 11 bases of the junction unmatched. Germline loops: CDR1 MNHEY, CDR2 SVGAGI. The CDR3 has 18 amino acids. CDR3 region: CASSYLNLASGFYNEQFF. The CDR3 DNA is TGTGCCAGCAGTTACTTGAACCTTGCTAGCGGGTTCTACAATGAGCAGTTCTTC.

This clonotype has ten or more counts. J is TRBJ2-7 and V is TRBV10-3, with 8 bases that match TRBD1. After removal of 2 bases from V and 3 bases from J, the junction contained 3 bases not matched to a gene. The CDR3 is 14 amino acids. Germline V gene sequence: CDR1 ENHRY, CDR2 SYGVKD. Here the CDR3 DNA reads TGTGCCATCAGTGAGCAGGGGGCGGGCTACGAGCAGTACTTC. It codes for CAISEQGAGYEQYF.

This clonotype was counted many times. The V gene is TRBV27, the J gene TRBJ2-3; no definite D call. The length of the CDR3 is 14 residues. V shed 2 bases and J shed 4 bases, with 10 bases lying between them. Germline CDR1 is MNHEY and CDR2 is SMNVEV (reference sequence). The CDR3 region has the DNA TGTGCCAGCAGTTTAGGGCCATGGGCAGATACGCAGTATTTT. Its protein is CASSLGPWADTQYF.

This clonotype was seen repeatedly, ten times or more. V and J are TRBV12-3 or TRBV12-4 and TRBJ2-7, with D perhaps TRBD1 or TRBD2 (5 bases each). V gave up 5 bases and J gave up 4 bases, with 9 bases separating them. This CDR3 contains 12 residues. Here the CDR3 reads CASSTGGYEQYF. The CDR3 nucleotides are TGTGCCAGCAGTACTGGGGGTTACGAGCAGTACTTC.

Ten or more counts support this clonotype. V and J are TRBV28 and TRBJ2-4; D unclear. Germline V gene lookup returns CDR1 MDHEN and CDR2 SYDVKM. The CDR3 totals 12 residues. V lost 2 bases, J lost 3 bases, and 2 bases lay in between. CDR3 sequence reads: CASSLSKNIQYF. Written as DNA, the CDR3 is TGTGCCAGCAGTTTAAGCAAAAACATTCAGTACTTC.

This clonotype was seen repeatedly, ten times or more. The rearrangement joins TRBV18 to TRBJ2-7, with D perhaps matching TRBD1 (5 bases). Germline V gene lookup returns CDR1 KGHSH and CDR2 LQKENI. V was pared by 3 bases and J by 2 bases, with 11 bases between. The CDR3 extends over 14 amino acids. As DNA, the CDR3 is TGTGCCAGCTCACCGGCCCAGGGCCCCTACGAGCAGTACTTC. Translation: CASSPAQGPYEQYF. Looking up the rest from reference TRBV18 and TRBJ2-7 gives the full variable domain: NAGVMQNPRHLVRRRGQEARLRCSPMKGHSHVYWYRQLPEEGLKFMVYLQKENIIDESGMPKERFSAEFPKEGPSILRIQQVVRGDSAAYFCASSPAQGPYEQYFGPGTRLTVT.

This clonotype was picked up many times. The rearrangement joins TRBV5-1 to TRBJ2-1; 9 bases align to TRBD2. The V and J ends lost 3 bases and 6 bases, in that order; junction bases with no gene match: 10. The CDR3 spans 16 residues. Germline lookup yields CDR1 SGHRS and CDR2 YFSETQ. The CDR3 loop is CASSSRGAGGSNEQFF. The CDR3 nucleotides read TGCGCCAGCAGCTCCAGAGGAGCGGGGGGAAGCAATGAGCAGTTCTTC.

Many counts were recorded for this clonotype. Mismatch with germline at one junction end may stem from a read error. This chain links TRBV5-5 with TRBJ2-1, with 15 bases fitting TRBD2. The CDR3 loop spans 16 amino acids. Germline CDR1 is SGHKS and CDR2 is YYEKEE (reference sequence). CDR3 residues: CASSLERTSGGDEQFF. The CDR3 DNA is TGTGCCAGCAGTTTGGAACGGACTAGCGGGGGGGATGAGCAGTTCTTC.